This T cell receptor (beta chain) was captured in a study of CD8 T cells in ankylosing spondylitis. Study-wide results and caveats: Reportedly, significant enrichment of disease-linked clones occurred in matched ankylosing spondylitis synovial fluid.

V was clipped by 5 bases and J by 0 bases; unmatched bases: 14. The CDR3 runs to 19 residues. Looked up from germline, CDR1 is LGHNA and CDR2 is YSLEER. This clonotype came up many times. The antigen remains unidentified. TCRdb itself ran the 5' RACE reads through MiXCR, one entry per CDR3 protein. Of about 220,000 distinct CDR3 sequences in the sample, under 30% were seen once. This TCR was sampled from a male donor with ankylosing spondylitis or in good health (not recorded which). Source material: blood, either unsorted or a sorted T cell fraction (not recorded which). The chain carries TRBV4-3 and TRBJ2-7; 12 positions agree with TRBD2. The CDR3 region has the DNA TGCGCCAGCAGCGAAGCCCCGGGACTAGCGGGCCGAAGCTCCTACGAGCAGTACTTC. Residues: CASSEAPGLAGRSSYEQYF.